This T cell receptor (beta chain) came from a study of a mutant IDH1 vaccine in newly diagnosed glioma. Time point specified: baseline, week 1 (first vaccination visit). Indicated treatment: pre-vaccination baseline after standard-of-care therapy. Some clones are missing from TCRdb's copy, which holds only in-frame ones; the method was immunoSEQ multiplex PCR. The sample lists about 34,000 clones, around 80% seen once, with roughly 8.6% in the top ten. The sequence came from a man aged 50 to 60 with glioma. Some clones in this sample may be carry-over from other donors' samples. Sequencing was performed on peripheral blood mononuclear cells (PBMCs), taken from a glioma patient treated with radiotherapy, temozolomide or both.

The CDR3: CASSLDLQFYGYTF. CDR3 in DNA: TGTGCCAGCAGCTTAGATTTACAATTCTATGGCTACACCTTC. The chain uses TRBV7-2 and TRBJ1-2; no clear D gene. Germline assignment: CDR1 SGHTA and CDR2 FQGNSA. V gave up 1 base and J gave up 4 bases, with 10 bases separating them. The length of the CDR3 is 14 residues.